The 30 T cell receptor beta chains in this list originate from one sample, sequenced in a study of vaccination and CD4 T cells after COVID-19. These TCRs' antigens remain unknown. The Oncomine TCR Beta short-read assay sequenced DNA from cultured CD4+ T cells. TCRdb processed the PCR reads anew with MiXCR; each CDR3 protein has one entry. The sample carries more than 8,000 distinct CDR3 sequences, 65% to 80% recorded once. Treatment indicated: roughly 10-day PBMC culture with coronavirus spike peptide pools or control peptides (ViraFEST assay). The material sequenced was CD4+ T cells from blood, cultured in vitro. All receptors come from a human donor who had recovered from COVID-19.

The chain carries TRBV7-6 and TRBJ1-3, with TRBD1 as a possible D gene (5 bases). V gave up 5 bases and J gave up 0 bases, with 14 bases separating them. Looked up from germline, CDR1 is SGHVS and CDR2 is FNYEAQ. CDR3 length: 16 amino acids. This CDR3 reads CASSTSTAYSGNTIYF. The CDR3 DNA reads TGTGCCAGCAGCACATCGACAGCTTACTCTGGAAACACCATATATTTT.

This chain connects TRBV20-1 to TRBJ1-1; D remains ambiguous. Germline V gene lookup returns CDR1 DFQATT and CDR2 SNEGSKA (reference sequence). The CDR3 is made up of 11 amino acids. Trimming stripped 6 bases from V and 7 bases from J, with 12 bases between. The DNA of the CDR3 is TGCAGTGCACGACGCTGGCTTGAAGCTTTCTTT. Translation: CSARRWLEAFF.

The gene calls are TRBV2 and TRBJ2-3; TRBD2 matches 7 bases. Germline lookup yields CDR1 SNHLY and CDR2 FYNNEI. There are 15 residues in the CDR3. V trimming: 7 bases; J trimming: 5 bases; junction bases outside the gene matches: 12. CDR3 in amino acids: CASKEASTGGDTQYF. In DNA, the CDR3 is TGTGCCAGCAAAGAGGCTAGCACGGGGGGAGATACGCAGTATTTT. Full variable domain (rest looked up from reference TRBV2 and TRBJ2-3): EPEVTQTPSHQVTQMGQEVILRCVPISNHLYFYWYRQILGQKVEFLVSFYNNEISEKSEIFDDQFSVERPDGSNFTLKIRSTKLEDSAMYFCASKEASTGGDTQYFGPGTRLTVL.

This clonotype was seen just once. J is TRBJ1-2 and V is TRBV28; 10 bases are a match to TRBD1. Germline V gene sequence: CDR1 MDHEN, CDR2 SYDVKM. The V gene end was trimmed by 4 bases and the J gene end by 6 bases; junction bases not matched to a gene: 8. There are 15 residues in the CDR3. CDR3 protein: CASSSDRGRIHGYTF. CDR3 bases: TGTGCCAGCAGTTCCGACAGGGGGCGGATACATGGCTACACCTTC.

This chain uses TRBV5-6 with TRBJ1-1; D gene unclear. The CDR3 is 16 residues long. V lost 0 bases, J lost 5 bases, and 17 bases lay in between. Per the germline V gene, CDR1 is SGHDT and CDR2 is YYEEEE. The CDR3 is CASSLGFAGSKTEAFF. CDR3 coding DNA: TGTGCCAGCAGCTTGGGCTTCGCGGGATCCAAGACTGAAGCTTTCTTT. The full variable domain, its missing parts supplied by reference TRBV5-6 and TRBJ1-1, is DAGVTQSPTHLIKTRGQQVTLRCSPKSGHDTVSWYQQALGQGPQFIFQYYEEEERQRGNFPDRFSGHQFPNYSSELNVNALLLGDSALYLCASSLGFAGSKTEAFFGQGTRLTVV.

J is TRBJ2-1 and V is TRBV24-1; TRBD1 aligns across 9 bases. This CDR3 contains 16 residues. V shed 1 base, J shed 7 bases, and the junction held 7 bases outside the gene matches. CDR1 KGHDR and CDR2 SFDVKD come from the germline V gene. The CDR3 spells CATSDLQGAGGNEQFF. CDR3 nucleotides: TGTGCCACCAGTGATTTACAGGGGGCCGGGGGAAATGAGCAGTTCTTC.

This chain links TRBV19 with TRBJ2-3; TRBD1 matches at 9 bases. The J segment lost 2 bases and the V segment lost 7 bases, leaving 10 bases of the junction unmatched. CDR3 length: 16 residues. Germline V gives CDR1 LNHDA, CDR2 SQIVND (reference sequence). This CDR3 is CASTAGTGITTDTQYF. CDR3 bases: TGTGCCAGTACTGCCGGGACAGGGATCACCACAGATACGCAGTATTTT.

The CDR3 nucleotides read TGTGCCAGCAGCTTAGGGGGAGGGGGCCGGCAGCCCCAGCATTTT. This sequence encodes CASSLGGGGRQPQHF. V gene TRBV7-2 combines with J gene TRBJ1-5; 7 bases match TRBD1. The length of the CDR3 is 15 residues. The trim removed 1 base at V and 7 bases at J, leaving 7 bases unmatched. Germline assignment: CDR1 SGHTA and CDR2 FQGNSA.

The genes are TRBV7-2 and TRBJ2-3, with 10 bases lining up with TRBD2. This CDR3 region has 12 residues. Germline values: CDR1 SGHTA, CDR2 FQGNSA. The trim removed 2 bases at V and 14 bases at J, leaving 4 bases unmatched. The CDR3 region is CASSLLAGVVYF. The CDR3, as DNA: TGTGCCAGCAGCTTACTAGCGGGAGTTGTGTATTTT.

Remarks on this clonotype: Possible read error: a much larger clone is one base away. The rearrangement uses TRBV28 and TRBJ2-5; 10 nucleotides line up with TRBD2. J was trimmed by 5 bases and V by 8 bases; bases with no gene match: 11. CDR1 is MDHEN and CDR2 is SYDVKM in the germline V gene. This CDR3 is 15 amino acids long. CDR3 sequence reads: CASVGTSESRETQYF. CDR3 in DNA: TGTGCCAGCGTTGGGACTAGCGAGAGCCGGGAGACCCAGTACTTC.

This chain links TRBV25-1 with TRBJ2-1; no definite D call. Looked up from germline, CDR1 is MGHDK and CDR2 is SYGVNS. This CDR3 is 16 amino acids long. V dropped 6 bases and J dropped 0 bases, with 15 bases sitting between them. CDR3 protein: CASRSEIYGSYNEQFF. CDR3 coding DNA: TGTGCCAGCAGATCAGAGATCTACGGCTCCTACAATGAGCAGTTCTTC.

CDR3: CASSFLGASQPQHF. The CDR3 nucleotides read TGTGCCAGCAGCTTTCTGGGGGCCTCTCAGCCCCAGCATTTT. The genes are TRBV7-2 and TRBJ1-5, with D possibly being TRBD1 (6 bases). Germline-derived CDR1 and CDR2 are SGHTA and FQGNSA. The CDR3 totals 14 residues. V lost 3 bases to trimming and J lost 6 bases, with 12 bases between them.

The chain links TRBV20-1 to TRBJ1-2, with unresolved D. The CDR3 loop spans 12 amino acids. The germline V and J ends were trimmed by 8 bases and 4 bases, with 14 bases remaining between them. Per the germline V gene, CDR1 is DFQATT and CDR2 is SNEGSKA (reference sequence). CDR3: CSLSRATYGYTF. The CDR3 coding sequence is TGCAGTCTCAGTAGGGCTACCTATGGCTACACCTTC.

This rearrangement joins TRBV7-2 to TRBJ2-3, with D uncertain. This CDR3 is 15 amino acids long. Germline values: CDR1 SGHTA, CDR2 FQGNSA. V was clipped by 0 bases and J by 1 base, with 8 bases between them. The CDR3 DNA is TGTGCCAGCAGCTTAGCGTCTCCTGGCACAGATACGCAGTATTTT. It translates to CASSLASPGTDTQYF.

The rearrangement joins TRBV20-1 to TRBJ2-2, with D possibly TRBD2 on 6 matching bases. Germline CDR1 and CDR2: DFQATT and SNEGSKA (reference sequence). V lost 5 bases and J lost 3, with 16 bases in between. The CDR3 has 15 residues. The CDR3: CSAENRETHTGELFF. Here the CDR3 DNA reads TGCAGTGCTGAGAATCGGGAGACGCACACCGGGGAGCTGTTTTTT.

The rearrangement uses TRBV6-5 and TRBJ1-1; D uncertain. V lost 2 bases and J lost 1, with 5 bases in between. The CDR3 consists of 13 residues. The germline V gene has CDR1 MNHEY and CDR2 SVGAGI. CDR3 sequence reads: CASSYARNTEAFF. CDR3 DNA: TGTGCCAGCAGTTACGCCCGGAACACTGAAGCTTTCTTT.

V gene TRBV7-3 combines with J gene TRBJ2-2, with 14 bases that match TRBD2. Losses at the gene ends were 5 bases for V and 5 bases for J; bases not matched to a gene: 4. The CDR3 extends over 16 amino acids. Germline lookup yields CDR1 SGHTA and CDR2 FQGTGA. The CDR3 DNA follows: TGTGCCAGCAGCCCCAGGACTAGCGGGAGGACCGGGGAGCTGTTTTTT. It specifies CASSPRTSGRTGELFF.

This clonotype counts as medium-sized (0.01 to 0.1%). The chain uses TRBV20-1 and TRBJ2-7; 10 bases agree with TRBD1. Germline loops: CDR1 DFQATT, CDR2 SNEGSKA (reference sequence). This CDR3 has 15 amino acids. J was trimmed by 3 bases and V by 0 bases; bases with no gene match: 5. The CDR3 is CSARERRDRGYEQYF. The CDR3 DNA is TGCAGTGCTAGAGAGCGCCGGGACAGGGGCTACGAGCAGTACTTC.

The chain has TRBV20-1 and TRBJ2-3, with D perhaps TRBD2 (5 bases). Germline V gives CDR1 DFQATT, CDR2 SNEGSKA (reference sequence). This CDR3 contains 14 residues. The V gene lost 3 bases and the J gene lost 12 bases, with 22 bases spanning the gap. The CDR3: CSARTQRWSGAQYF. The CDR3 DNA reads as TGCAGTGCTAGGACCCAGCGGTGGTCCGGCGCCCAGTATTTT.

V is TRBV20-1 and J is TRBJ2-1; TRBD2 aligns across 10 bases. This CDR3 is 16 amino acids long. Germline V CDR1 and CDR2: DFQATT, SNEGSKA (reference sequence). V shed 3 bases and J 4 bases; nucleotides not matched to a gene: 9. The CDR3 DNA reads TGCAGTGCTAGTCGGGCCGGGACTAGCGAATACAATGAGCAGTTCTTC. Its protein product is CSASRAGTSEYNEQFF.

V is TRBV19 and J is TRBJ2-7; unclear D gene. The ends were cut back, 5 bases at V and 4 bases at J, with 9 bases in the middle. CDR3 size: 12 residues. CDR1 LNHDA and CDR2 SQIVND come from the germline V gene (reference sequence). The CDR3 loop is CASSASPYEQYF. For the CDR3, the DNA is TGTGCCAGTAGTGCCTCGCCGTACGAGCAGTACTTC.

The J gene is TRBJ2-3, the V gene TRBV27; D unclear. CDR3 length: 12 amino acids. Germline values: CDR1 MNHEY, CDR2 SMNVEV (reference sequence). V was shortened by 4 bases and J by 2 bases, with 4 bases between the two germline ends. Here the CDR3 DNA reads TGTGCCAGCAGTTCCCCCACAGATACGCAGTATTTT. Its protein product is CASSSPTDTQYF.

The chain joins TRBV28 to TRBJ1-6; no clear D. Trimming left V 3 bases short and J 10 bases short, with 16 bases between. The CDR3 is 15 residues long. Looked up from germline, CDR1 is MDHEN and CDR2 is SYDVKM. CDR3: CASSLRSPLGSPLHF. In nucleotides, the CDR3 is TGTGCCAGCAGTTTGAGGAGCCCCTTGGGCTCACCCCTCCACTTT.

CDR3 DNA sequence: TGTGCCAGCGCCTTAGGGGGCGCCTCACCCCTCCACTTT. It yields the protein CASALGGASPLHF. The chain links TRBV28 to TRBJ1-6; 7 bases are shared with TRBD1. This CDR3 spans 13 amino acids. Germline-derived CDR1 and CDR2 are MDHEN and SYDVKM. After removal of 8 bases from V and 10 bases from J, the junction contained 8 bases not matched to a gene.

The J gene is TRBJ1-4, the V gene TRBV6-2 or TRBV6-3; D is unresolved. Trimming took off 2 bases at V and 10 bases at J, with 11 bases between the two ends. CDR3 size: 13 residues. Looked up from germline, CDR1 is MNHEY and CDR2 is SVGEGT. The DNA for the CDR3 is TGTGCCAGCAGTTACCGCGGACCGGGAAAACTGTTTTTT. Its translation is CASSYRGPGKLFF.

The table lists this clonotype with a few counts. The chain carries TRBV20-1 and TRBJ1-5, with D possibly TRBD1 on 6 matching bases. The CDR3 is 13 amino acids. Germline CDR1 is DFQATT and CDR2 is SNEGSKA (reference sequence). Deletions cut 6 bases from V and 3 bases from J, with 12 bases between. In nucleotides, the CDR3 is TGCAGTGCCAGGCGGGGGGCCAATCAGCCCCAGCATTTT. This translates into CSARRGANQPQHF.

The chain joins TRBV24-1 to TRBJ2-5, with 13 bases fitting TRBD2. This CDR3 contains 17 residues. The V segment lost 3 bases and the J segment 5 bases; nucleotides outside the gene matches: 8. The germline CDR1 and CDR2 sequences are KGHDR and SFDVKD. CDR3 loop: CATSDGRLAGGRETQYF. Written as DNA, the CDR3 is TGTGCCACCAGTGATGGTCGACTAGCGGGAGGTAGGGAGACCCAGTACTTC.

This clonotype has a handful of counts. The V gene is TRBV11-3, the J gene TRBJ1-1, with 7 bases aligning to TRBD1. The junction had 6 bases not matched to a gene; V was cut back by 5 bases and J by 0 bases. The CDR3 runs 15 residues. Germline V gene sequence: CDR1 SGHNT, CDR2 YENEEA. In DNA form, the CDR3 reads TGTGCCAGCAGCGCTACAGGGGCAATGAACACTGAAGCTTTCTTT. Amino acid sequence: CASSATGAMNTEAFF.

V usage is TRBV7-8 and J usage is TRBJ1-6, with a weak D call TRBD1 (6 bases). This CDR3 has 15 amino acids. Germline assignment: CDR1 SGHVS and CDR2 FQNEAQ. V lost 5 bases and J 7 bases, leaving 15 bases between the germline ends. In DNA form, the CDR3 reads TGTGCCAGCAGCCCGGGGGCGGCACCCAATTCACCCCTCCACTTT. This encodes CASSPGAAPNSPLHF. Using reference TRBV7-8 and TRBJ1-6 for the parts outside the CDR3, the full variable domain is GAGVSQSPRYKVAKRGQDVALRCDPISGHVSLFWYQQALGQGPEFLTYFQNEAQLDKSGLPSDRFFAERPEGSVSTLKIQRTQQEDSAVYLCASSPGAAPNSPLHFGNGTRLTVT.

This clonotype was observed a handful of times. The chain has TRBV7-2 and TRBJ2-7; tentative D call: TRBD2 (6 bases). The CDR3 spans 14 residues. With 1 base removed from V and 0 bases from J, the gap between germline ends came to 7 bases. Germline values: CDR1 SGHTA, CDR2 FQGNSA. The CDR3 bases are TGTGCCAGCAGCTTAGGCGGGATCTCCTACGAGCAGTACTTC. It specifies CASSLGGISYEQYF.